Listed below are T cell receptor beta chains from one sample, sequenced in a study of shared clonotypes between healthy human individuals. Sequencing was performed with immunoSEQ multiplex PCR; in TCRdb, only in-frame clones are kept and a portion is missing. The sample has over 750,000 clones; approximately 97% are singletons. The sequencing input was naive CD8+ T cells sorted from blood. All receptors come from a young man in good health. Each CDR3 is given without its conserved first and last residue. Fields, in order: J gene, V gene, CDR3 length, CDR3 protein.

>TRBJ2-3|TRBV7-9|15
ASSLPTGGSITDTQY
>TRBJ2-7|TRBV14|11
ASSPYRFDEQY
>TRBJ2-7|TRBV11-2|11
ASSLHGTYEQY
>TRBJ2-2|TRBV5-4|11
ASRTSGTGELF
>TRBJ1-5|TRBV27|12
ASSSDIRSRPQH
>TRBJ2-1|TRBV7-9|9
ASSLSSEQF
>TRBJ1-4|TRBV29-1|10
SVEEEDEKLF
>TRBJ1-2|TRBV28|9
AGSTNYGYT
>TRBJ1-1|TRBV10-1|11
ASTEGFGTEAF
>TRBJ2-7|TRBV10-1|10
ASSDLSYEQY
>TRBJ1-2|TRBV2|12
ASTGDSPLYGYT
>TRBJ1-1|TRBV29-1|12
SVFRLVLNTEAF
>TRBJ2-3|TRBV9|13
ASSERGFSTDTQY
>TRBJ2-7|TRBV7-9|11
ASSLANGYEQY
>TRBJ2-7|TRBV27|13
ASSLSGQGYHEQY
>TRBJ2-3|TRBV7-6|12
ASSLVTGTDTQY
>TRBJ2-7|TRBV7-8|11
ASSFRGPYEQY
>TRBJ2-7|TRBV7-2|12
ASSPGGVTYEQY
>TRBJ1-5|TRBV27|9
ASGKNQPQH
>TRBJ2-7|TRBV6-7|13
ASSRPGAGSYEQY
>TRBJ2-1|TRBV7-3|15
ASSPQIGLGSYNEQF
>TRBJ2-3|TRBV5-1|13
ASTPDPEGPDTQY
>TRBJ1-1|TRBV6-5|12
ASSYTDRHTEAF
>TRBJ2-1|TRBV7-9|10
ASSLGGNDQF
>TRBJ2-5|TRBV11-2|16
ASSSTRLAGGPSETQY
>TRBJ2-1|TRBV13|11
ASNSEGGQKQF
>TRBJ1-1|TRBV27|12
ASSLGGPWSEAF
>TRBJ2-6|TRBV27|14
ASSTNSRGGANVLT
>TRBJ2-7|TRBV13|12
ASSLGVRPYEQY
>TRBJ1-4|TRBV5-6|12
ASSFGTGNQKLF
>TRBJ2-2|TRBV6-5|14
ASSSLAGAYTGELF
>TRBJ2-7|TRBV5-6|12
ASSWGTDSYEQY
>TRBJ2-7|TRBV13|13
ASSLRDRGLYEQY
>TRBJ2-7|TRBV7-8|14
ASSLPMAGTSYEQY
>TRBJ2-7|TRBV4-1|13
ASSQIRGPHYEQY
>TRBJ2-7|TRBV7-9|11
ASTRDRGYEQY
>TRBJ2-3|TRBV10-2|12
ASSAEVFADTQY
>TRBJ2-7|TRBV6-5|9
ASTAGGEQY
>TRBJ1-5|TRBV6-6|14
ASSWGTVNSNQPQH
>TRBJ2-7|TRBV5-1|11
ASSSRGFDEQY
>TRBJ1-2|TRBV27|14
ASSSTGLDRGYGYT
>TRBJ2-7|TRBV5-6|12
ASSLKAGSYEQY
>TRBJ2-1|TRBV11-2|14
ASSLALAGRHNEQF
>TRBJ1-1|TRBV27|11
ASSPTGVAEAF
>TRBJ2-5|TRBV9|13
ASSVDGNPQETQY
>TRBJ2-7|TRBV5-1|13
ASSLGQDGSYEQY
>TRBJ2-5|TRBV11-2|10
ASAADQETQY
>TRBJ2-3|TRBV9|12
ASSEGGDTDTQY
>TRBJ2-7|TRBV7-8|13
ASSLLAGSTYEQY
>TRBJ2-7|TRBV15|11
ATMTSGSSEQY
>TRBJ1-5|TRBV7-8|15
ASSSSRLGGGNQPQH